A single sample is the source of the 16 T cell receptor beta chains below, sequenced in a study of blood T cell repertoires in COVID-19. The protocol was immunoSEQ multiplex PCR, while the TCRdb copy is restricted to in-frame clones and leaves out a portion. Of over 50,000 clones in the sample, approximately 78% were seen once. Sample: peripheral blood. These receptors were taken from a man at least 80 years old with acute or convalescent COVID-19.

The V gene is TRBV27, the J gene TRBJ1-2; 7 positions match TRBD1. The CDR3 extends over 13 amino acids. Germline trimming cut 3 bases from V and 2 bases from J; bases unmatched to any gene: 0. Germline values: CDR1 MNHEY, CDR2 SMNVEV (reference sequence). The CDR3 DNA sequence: TGTGCCAGCAGTTTGGACAGGAACTATGGCTACACCTTC. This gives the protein CASSLDRNYGYTF.

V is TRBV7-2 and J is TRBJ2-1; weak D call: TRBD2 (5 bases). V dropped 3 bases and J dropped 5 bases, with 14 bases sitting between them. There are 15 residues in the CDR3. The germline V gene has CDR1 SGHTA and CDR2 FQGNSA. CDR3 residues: CASSFLGLPDNEQFF. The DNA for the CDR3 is TGTGCCAGCAGCTTTTTAGGACTTCCTGACAATGAGCAGTTCTTC.

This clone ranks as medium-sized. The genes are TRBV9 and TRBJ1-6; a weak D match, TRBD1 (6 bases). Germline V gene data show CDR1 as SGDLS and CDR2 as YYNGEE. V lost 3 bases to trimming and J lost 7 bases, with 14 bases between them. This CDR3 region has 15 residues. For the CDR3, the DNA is TGTGCCAGCAGCGCAGCAGGGGCCTTGAATTCACCCCTCCACTTT. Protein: CASSAAGALNSPLHF.

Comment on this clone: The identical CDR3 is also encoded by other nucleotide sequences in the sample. For the CDR3, the DNA is TGCGCCAGCAGCTTAGGGACAGGGAACGGCTACACCTTC. Protein sequence: CASSLGTGNGYTF. This chain joins TRBV5-1 and TRBJ1-2, with 9 bases matching TRBD1. With 2 bases clipped from V and 8 bases from J, the junction kept 4 bases outside the gene matches. The germline gives CDR1 SGHRS, CDR2 YFSETQ. This CDR3 is built from 13 residues.

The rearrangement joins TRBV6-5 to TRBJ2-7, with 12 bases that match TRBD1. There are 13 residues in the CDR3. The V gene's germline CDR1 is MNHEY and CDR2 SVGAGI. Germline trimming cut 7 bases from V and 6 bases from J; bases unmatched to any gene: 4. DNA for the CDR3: TGTGCCAGCACCAGGGACAGGGGGCTCGAGCAGTACTTC. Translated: CASTRDRGLEQYF.

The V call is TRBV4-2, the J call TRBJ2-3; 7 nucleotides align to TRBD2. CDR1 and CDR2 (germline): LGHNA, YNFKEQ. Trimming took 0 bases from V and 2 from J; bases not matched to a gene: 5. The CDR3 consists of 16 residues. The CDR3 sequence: CASSQDRGGDTDTQYF. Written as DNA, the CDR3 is TGTGCCAGCAGCCAAGATCGTGGGGGGGACACAGATACGCAGTATTTT.

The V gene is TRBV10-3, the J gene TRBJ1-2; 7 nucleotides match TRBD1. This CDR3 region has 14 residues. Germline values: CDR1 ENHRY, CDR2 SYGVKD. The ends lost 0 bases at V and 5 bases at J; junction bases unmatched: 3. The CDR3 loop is CAISESGQDYGYTF. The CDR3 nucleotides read TGTGCCATCAGTGAGTCAGGACAGGATTATGGCTACACCTTC.

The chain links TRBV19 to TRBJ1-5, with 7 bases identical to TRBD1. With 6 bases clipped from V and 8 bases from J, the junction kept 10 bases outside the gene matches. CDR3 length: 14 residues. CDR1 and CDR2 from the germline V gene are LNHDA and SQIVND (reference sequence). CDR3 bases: TGTGCCAGTAGCGCTCGGGACAGAAGGGAGCCCCAGCATTTT. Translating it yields CASSARDRREPQHF.

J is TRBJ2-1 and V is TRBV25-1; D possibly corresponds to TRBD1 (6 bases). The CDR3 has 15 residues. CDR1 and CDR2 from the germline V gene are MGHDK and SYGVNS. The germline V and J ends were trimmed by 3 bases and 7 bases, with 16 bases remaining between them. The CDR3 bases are TGTGCCAGCAGTGAGACAGGTGGGTTCGATAATGAGCAGTTCTTC. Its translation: CASSETGGFDNEQFF. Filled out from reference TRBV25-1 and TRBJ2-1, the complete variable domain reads EADIYQTPRYLVIGTGKKITLECSQTMGHDKMYWYQQDPGMELHLIHYSYGVNSTEKGDLSSESTVSRIRTEHFPLTLESARPSHTSQYLCASSETGGFDNEQFFGPGTRLTVL.

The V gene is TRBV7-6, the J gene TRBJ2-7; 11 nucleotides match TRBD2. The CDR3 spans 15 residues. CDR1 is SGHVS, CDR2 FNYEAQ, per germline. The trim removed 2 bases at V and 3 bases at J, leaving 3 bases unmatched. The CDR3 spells CASSLSSGGFYEQYF. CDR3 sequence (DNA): TGTGCCAGCAGCTTATCTAGCGGGGGGTTCTACGAGCAGTACTTC.

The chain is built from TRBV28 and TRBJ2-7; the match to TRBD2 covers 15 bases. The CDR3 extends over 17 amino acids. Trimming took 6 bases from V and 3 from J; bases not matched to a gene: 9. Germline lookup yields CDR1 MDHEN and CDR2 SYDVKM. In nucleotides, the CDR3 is TGTGCCAGCAGACCTACGGGACTAGCGGGGGGCCGCTACGAGCAGTACTTC. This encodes CASRPTGLAGGRYEQYF.

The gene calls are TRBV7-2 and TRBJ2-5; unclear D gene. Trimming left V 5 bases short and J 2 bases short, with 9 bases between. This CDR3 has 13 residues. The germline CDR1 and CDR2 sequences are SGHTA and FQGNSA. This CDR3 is CASSPTGQETQYF. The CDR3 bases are TGTGCCAGCAGCCCCACCGGTCAAGAGACCCAGTACTTC.

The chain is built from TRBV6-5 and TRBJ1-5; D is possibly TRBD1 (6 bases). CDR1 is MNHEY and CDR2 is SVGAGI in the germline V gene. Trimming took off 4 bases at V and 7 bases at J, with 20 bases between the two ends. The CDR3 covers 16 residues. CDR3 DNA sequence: TGTGCCAGCAGTTCCCTCGTCGGGCGGGGGCAACAGCCCCAGCATTTT. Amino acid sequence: CASSSLVGRGQQPQHF.

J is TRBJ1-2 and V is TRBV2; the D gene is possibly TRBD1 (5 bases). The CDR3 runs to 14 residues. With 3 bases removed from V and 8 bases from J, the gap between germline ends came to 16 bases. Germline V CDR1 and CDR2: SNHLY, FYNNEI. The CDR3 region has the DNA TGTGCCAGCAGTGAGCTGGGGGGTACTATGGGCTACACCTTC. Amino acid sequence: CASSELGGTMGYTF. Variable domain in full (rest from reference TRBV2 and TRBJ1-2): EPEVTQTPSHQVTQMGQEVILRCVPISNHLYFYWYRQILGQKVEFLVSFYNNEISEKSEIFDDQFSVERPDGSNFTLKIRSTKLEDSAMYFCASSELGGTMGYTFGSGTRLTVV.

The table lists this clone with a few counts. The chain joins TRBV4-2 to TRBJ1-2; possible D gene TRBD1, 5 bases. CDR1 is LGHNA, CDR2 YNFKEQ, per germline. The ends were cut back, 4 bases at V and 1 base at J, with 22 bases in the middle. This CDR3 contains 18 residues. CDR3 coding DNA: TGTGCCAGCAGCCTTCACCACCGGGGAGGGGCGGATAACTATGGCTACACCTTC. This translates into CASSLHHRGGADNYGYTF.

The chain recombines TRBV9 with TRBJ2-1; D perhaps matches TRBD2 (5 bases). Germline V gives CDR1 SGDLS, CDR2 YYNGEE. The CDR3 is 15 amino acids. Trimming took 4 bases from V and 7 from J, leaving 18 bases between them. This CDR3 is CASSPRNQGGNEQFF. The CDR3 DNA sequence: TGTGCCAGCAGCCCCCGAAACCAAGGAGGAAATGAGCAGTTCTTC.